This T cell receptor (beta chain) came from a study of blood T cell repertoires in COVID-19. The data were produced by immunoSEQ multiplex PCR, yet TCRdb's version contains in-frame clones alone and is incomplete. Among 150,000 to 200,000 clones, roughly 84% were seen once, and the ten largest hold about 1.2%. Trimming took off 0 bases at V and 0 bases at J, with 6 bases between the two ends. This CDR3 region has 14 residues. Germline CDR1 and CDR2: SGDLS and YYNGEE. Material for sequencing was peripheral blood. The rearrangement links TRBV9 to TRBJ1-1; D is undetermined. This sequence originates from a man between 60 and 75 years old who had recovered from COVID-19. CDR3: CASSVVFVNTEAFF. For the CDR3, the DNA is TGTGCCAGCAGCGTAGTTTTCGTGAACACTGAAGCTTTCTTT.